This TCR beta chain was documented in a study of T-cell memory formation after mild COVID-19. The overall study: The two donors had largely donor-specific TCR clusters. Study-wide points: The finding that pre-infection memory included some responding clones suggested that cross-reactive memory joined. Second-wave clones that peaked on day 37 lacked confirmed SARS-CoV-2 specificity.

Libraries for TCRalpha and TCRbeta carried sample barcodes and unique molecular identifiers via 5'RACE. TCRdb itself ran the 5' RACE reads through MiXCR, one entry per CDR3 protein. The sample shows 150,000 to 200,000 distinct CDR3 sequences, 15% to 20% of them seen only once. The CDR3 consists of 16 residues. Per germline, CDR1 DFQATT and CDR2 SNEGSKA (reference sequence). J lost 6 bases, V lost 6 bases, and 8 bases had no gene match. This clonotype was observed a handful of times. Its cognate antigen is unknown. This TCR derives from an adult woman who had mild COVID-19 (a few samples of this study predate the infection). Cell type and time point are not known. The chain combines TRBV20-1 with TRBJ2-1; 16 nucleotides line up with TRBD2. Input material: PBMCs or a T cell subset sorted from them (not recorded which). The CDR3 bases are TGCAGTGCCTTCGGGACTAGCGGGAGGGCGAGCAATGAGCAGTTCTTC. As protein: CSAFGTSGRASNEQFF.